These 27 T cell receptor beta chains were all obtained from the same sample, sequenced in a study of blood T cells in healthy people across ages (dated by TCRdb to the mid-2010s). Library creation used 5' RACE. The sequencing machine was an Illumina HiSeq 2500. A second PCR of about 6 to 11 cycles was run with a J-beta primer mix and a sample-barcoded 5' primer. TCRdb took the public reads, trimmed them with fastp at Q25, ran MiXCR for clone calling and kept in-frame beta chains. Rows are combined by CDR3 protein, so each entry shows the most common genes and DNA. Counted in this sample were around 970,000 distinct CDR3 sequences; roughly 51% of them appeared once. Clones ranked in the top ten supply about 20% of the sample. The material sequenced was blood. The receptor set was obtained from a woman aged 55-69 years in good health.

The chain recombines TRBV4-1 with TRBJ1-2; a possible D gene is TRBD1 (6 bases). CDR1 and CDR2 from the germline V gene are MGHRA and YSYEKL. The CDR3 runs 15 residues. The germline V and J ends were trimmed by 1 base and 4 bases, with 13 bases remaining between them. The CDR3 sequence: CASSQVAEGGYGYTF. The CDR3, as DNA: TGCGCCAGCAGCCAAGTAGCTGAGGGGGGCTATGGCTACACCTTC.

This chain connects TRBV4-2 to TRBJ2-7, with D maybe TRBD2 (6 bases). Trimming cost V 0 bases and J 1 base, with 10 bases left between them. The CDR3 is made up of 15 amino acids. Germline loops: CDR1 LGHNA, CDR2 YNFKEQ. The DNA for the CDR3 is TGTGCCAGCAGCCAAGATATCAGCGGGTCCTACGAGCAGTACTTC. This codes for CASSQDISGSYEQYF.

In this sample, this clonotype turned up a few times. The chain employs TRBV7-2 and TRBJ2-5; 7 nucleotides align to TRBD1. The J call may not be correct, given that the DNA end is closer to TRBJ2-7. Germline V gene sequence: CDR1 SGHTA, CDR2 FQGNSA. The CDR3 has 17 residues. CDR3 in DNA: TGTGCCAGCAGCTTAGAATTATCTGACAGGGAAAATTACGAGCAGTACTTC. Translating gives CASSLELSDRENYEQYF.

This clonotype was found a few times. The V call is TRBV29-1, the J call TRBJ2-3, with a possible D match to TRBD1 (5 bases). The CDR3 length is 14 residues. Deletions cut 7 bases from V and 6 bases from J, with 20 bases between. CDR1 SQVTM and CDR2 ANQGSEA come from the germline V gene. CDR3 sequence reads: CSAVPSRETDTQYF. For the CDR3, the DNA is TGCAGCGCCGTACCCAGCAGGGAAACGGATACGCAGTATTTT.

The genes are TRBV24-1 and TRBJ2-4, with 8 bases lining up with TRBD2. The CDR3 runs 16 residues. Germline CDR1 reads KGHDR; CDR2 reads SFDVKD. Losses at the gene ends were 4 bases for V and 6 bases for J; bases not matched to a gene: 10. Here the CDR3 reads CATSEGGSGSGNIQYF. DNA of the CDR3: TGTGCCACCAGTGAAGGGGGGAGCGGGAGCGGAAACATTCAGTACTTC.

This clonotype showed up just a few times. J is TRBJ2-4 and V is TRBV15; no clear D gene. The V end lost 0 bases, the J end lost 13 bases, and 13 bases lay between the germline ends. The CDR3 is 13 residues long. Germline values: CDR1 LNHNV, CDR2 YYDKDF (reference sequence). The CDR3: CATSRDTVGGQYF. The CDR3 coding sequence is TGTGCCACCAGCAGAGATACCGTAGGTGGGCAGTACTTC.

The chain links TRBV5-1 to TRBJ2-1; D gene unclear. Between the trimmed V and J ends, which lost 4 bases and 9 bases, there was a span of 17 bases. The CDR3 totals 14 residues. Germline CDR1 reads SGHRS; CDR2 reads YFSETQ. The CDR3 nucleotides are TGCGCCAGCAGCCCAGACTGGGGTAGAGGTGAGCAGTTCTTC. It translates to CASSPDWGRGEQFF.

There are a few counts of this clonotype. The CDR3 loop is CASSYRGGGQETQYF. In nucleotides, the CDR3 is TGTGCCAGCAGTTACAGGGGAGGTGGGCAAGAGACCCAGTACTTC. The chain has TRBV28 and TRBJ2-5; a weak D match, TRBD1 (7 bases). This CDR3 has 15 residues. Germline loops: CDR1 MDHEN, CDR2 SYDVKM. V was shortened by 4 bases and J by 2 bases, with 14 bases between the two germline ends.

This clonotype has more than one count but fewer than ten. The CDR3, as DNA: TGTGCCAGCAGCCAAGACTGGACTGGGGAGACCCAGTACTTC. Translating gives CASSQDWTGETQYF. This chain links TRBV3-1 with TRBJ2-5, with a possible D match to TRBD2 (5 bases). The CDR3 consists of 14 residues. In germline, CDR1 is LGHDT, CDR2 YNNKEL (reference sequence). V lost 0 bases and J lost 5, with 10 bases in between.

V gene TRBV20-1 combines with J gene TRBJ2-7; maybe TRBD2 (6 bases). This CDR3 is built from 15 residues. Trimming cost V 3 bases and J 3 bases, with 18 bases left between them. Germline assignment: CDR1 DFQATT and CDR2 SNEGSKA (reference sequence). CDR3 nucleotides: TGCAGTGCTAGTTTTGGCAGCGGAGGGGACTACGAGCAGTACTTC. Translating gives CSASFGSGGDYEQYF.

J is TRBJ1-2 and V is TRBV11-2, with D uncertain. The germline CDR1 and CDR2 sequences are SGHAT and FQNNGV. Trimming removed 1 base at V and 8 bases at J, with 11 bases between. CDR3 size: 13 residues. The chain's CDR3 is CASSLAGLEGYTF. In nucleotides, the CDR3 is TGTGCCAGCAGCTTAGCGGGGTTAGAAGGCTACACCTTC. Combining the CDR3 with reference TRBV11-2 and TRBJ1-2 gives the whole variable domain EAGVAQSPRYKIIEKRQSVAFWCNPISGHATLYWYQQILGQGPKLLIQFQNNGVVDDSQLPKDRFSAERLKGVDSTLKIQPAKLEDSAVYLCASSLAGLEGYTFGSGTRLTVV.

The table lists this clonotype with a few counts. The V gene is TRBV4-2, the J gene TRBJ2-7; D not resolved. V was pared by 2 bases and J by 5 bases, with 13 bases between. The length of the CDR3 is 14 residues. Germline V gene data show CDR1 as LGHNA and CDR2 as YNFKEQ. CDR3 in amino acids: CASSQRLGWDEQYF. The CDR3 DNA reads as TGTGCCAGCAGCCAACGACTGGGGTGGGACGAGCAGTACTTC.

This chain connects TRBV5-1 to TRBJ2-1; D is ambiguous. Germline CDR1 and CDR2: SGHRS and YFSETQ. This CDR3 has 18 residues. V was pared by 1 base and J by 6 bases, with 23 bases between. The CDR3 DNA reads as TGCGCCAGCAGCTTGCACCCCCCAAGTACTTCAGTCCCCAATGAGCAGTTCTTC. Translated: CASSLHPPSTSVPNEQFF.

Remarks on this clonotype: At one end, the junction sequence differs from germline, possibly due to a read error. This chain joins TRBV7-2 and TRBJ2-4, with D tentatively TRBD2 (5 bases). The J call may be faulty, since TRBJ2-7 better matches the DNA end. This CDR3 region has 14 residues. In germline, CDR1 is SGHTA, CDR2 FQGNSA. The CDR3 here is CAGSLEGITYEQYF. CDR3 nucleotides: TGTGCCGGCAGCTTAGAGGGAATAACATACGAGCAGTACTTC.

A word on this clonotype: A read error may be the cause here, since a much bigger clone is one base away. This chain connects TRBV29-1 to TRBJ2-7; TRBD2 matches 10 bases. Germline-derived CDR1 and CDR2 are SQVTM and ANQGSEA. Trimming took 5 bases from V and 1 from J; bases not matched to a gene: 5. There are 14 residues in the CDR3. The DNA of the CDR3 is TGCAGCGTTACAACTAGCGGGGAGTCCTACGAGCAGTACTTC. Encoded protein: CSVTTSGESYEQYF.

This clonotype was found a few times. The genes are TRBV18 and TRBJ1-4; no reliable D call. Germline CDR1 reads KGHSH; CDR2 reads LQKENI. V gave up 5 bases and J gave up 8 bases, with 18 bases separating them. CDR3 length: 15 amino acids. Here the CDR3 DNA reads TGTGCCAGCTCAGATGCTGCTCCGGTTGGAGAAAAACTGTTTTTT. It codes for CASSDAAPVGEKLFF.

The chain joins TRBV7-9 to TRBJ2-1; D call uncertain. CDR1 SEHNR and CDR2 FQNEAQ come from the germline V gene (reference sequence). There are 14 residues in the CDR3. V dropped 5 bases and J dropped 3 bases, with 11 bases sitting between them. The CDR3 region has the DNA TGTGCCAGCAGCACCGCGCGGTTCTACAATGAGCAGTTCTTC. Translating it yields CASSTARFYNEQFF.

The genes are TRBV20-1 and TRBJ1-5; D ambiguous. V lost 4 bases to trimming and J lost 3 bases, with 13 bases between them. There are 14 residues in the CDR3. Germline assignment: CDR1 DFQATT and CDR2 SNEGSKA (reference sequence). CDR3 sequence: CSANRNQVNQPQHF. CDR3 DNA sequence: TGCAGTGCTAACCGGAACCAGGTCAATCAGCCCCAGCATTTT.

The chain links TRBV7-8 to TRBJ2-1; D is undetermined. CDR1 is SGHVS and CDR2 is FQNEAQ in the germline V gene. The CDR3 totals 14 residues. Trimming took off 1 base at V and 3 bases at J, with 7 bases between the two ends. The CDR3 reads CASSLEPYYNEQFF. CDR3 nucleotide sequence: TGTGCCAGCAGCTTAGAACCGTACTACAATGAGCAGTTCTTC.

This chain uses TRBV11-2 with TRBJ2-7, with 7 bases fitting TRBD1. The V gene's germline CDR1 is SGHAT and CDR2 FQNNGV. Losses at the gene ends were 5 bases for V and 6 bases for J; bases not matched to a gene: 13. CDR3 length equals 15 residues. The CDR3 DNA sequence: TGTGCCAGCAGCGACATGACAGGGTGGGTCCGCGAGCAGTACTTC. This gives the protein CASSDMTGWVREQYF.

This clonotype was counted at least ten times. The chain joins TRBV7-3 to TRBJ2-3; 9 bases agree with TRBD2. V lost 5 bases to trimming and J lost 2 bases; unmatched junction nucleotides: 2. The CDR3 sequence is 14 residues long. The germline V gene encodes CDR1 SGHTA and CDR2 FQGTGA. CDR3 sequence (DNA): TGTGCCAGCAGCACTAGCGGGTTCACAGATACGCAGTATTTT. Translation gives CASSTSGFTDTQYF. Looking up the rest from reference TRBV7-3 and TRBJ2-3 gives the full variable domain: GAGVSQTPSNKVTEKGKYVELRCDPISGHTALYWYRQSLGQGPEFLIYFQGTGAADDSGLPNDRFFAVRPEGSVSTLKIQRTERGDSAVYLCASSTSGFTDTQYFGPGTRLTVL.

This clonotype came up a few times. V is TRBV27 and J is TRBJ2-7; 8 bases fit TRBD2. V lost 3 bases, J lost 5 bases, and 9 bases stayed unmatched. The CDR3 has 15 residues. CDR1 is MNHEY, CDR2 SMNVEV, per germline (reference sequence). The CDR3 DNA follows: TGTGCCAGCAGTTTGGACGGGAGGGCCAACGACGAGCAGTACTTC. This sequence encodes CASSLDGRANDEQYF.

This sequence joins TRBV18 and TRBJ2-7; a weak D match, TRBD1 (5 bases). The germline CDR1 and CDR2 sequences are KGHSH and LQKENI. Trimming pared 3 bases from V and 6 bases from J, leaving 12 bases between. This CDR3 comprises 13 residues. The CDR3 region has the DNA TGTGCCAGCTCACCTACAGGCGGCCTCGAGCAGTACTTC. Translating it yields CASSPTGGLEQYF.

This clonotype was counted only a few times. The chain employs TRBV7-6 and TRBJ2-7; D gene uncertain. The CDR3 is 14 residues long. The germline V and J ends were trimmed by 1 base and 1 base, with 8 bases remaining between them. Germline CDR1 and CDR2: SGHVS and FNYEAQ. Here the CDR3 reads CASSLDGPSYEQYF. CDR3 DNA sequence: TGTGCCAGCAGCTTAGACGGACCATCCTACGAGCAGTACTTC.

In its sample, this clonotype was seen a few times. This chain links TRBV24-1 with TRBJ2-5; 13 bases line up with TRBD2. Germline V gene data show CDR1 as KGHDR and CDR2 as SFDVKD. The length of the CDR3 is 17 residues. Trimming at V came to 4 bases and at J to 2 bases, leaving 6 bases not matched to a gene. This CDR3 reads CATSERRLAGGQETQYF. The CDR3 DNA sequence: TGTGCCACCAGTGAACGAAGACTAGCGGGAGGACAAGAGACCCAGTACTTC.

The chain carries TRBV29-1 and TRBJ2-3; 12 bases are a match to TRBD2. Germline trimming cut 7 bases from V and 4 bases from J; bases unmatched to any gene: 6. The CDR3 totals 14 residues. Germline CDR1 reads SQVTM; CDR2 reads ANQGSEA. The CDR3 sequence: CSGDLAGGPDTQYF. The CDR3 nucleotides are TGCAGCGGCGACCTAGCGGGAGGGCCAGATACGCAGTATTTT.

This chain joins TRBV6-5 and TRBJ1-5; D is possibly TRBD1 (6 bases). Germline V CDR1 and CDR2: MNHEY, SVGAGI. V was shortened by 5 bases and J by 5 bases, with 13 bases between the two germline ends. This CDR3 is 14 amino acids long. The CDR3 DNA reads TGTGCCAGCAGTCCGGGGGGCGGCCATCAGCCCCAGCATTTT. This gives the protein CASSPGGGHQPQHF.